This T cell receptor (beta chain) was sequenced in a study of blood T cell repertoires in COVID-19. The overall study: Acute and convalescent COVID-19 samples came from the United States, Italy and Spain. T cells, B-cell-depleted T cells, or PBMCs provided the cDNA or gDNA that served as material.

V lost 1 base, J lost 7 bases, and 11 bases lay in between. Germline V gives CDR1 SQVTM, CDR2 ANQGSEA. The CDR3 is 13 residues long. How the authors handled the data: Estimation of nucleated cell counts was performed using reference gene primer amplification. Using immunoSEQ multiplex PCR, the repertoire was profiled, and TCRdb retains in-frame clones only, with some absent. V, J and clone size reflect that table, while D and trimming were determined from the DNA. The sample consists of about 190,000 clones, around 84% of them appearing once. The chain links TRBV29-1 to TRBJ2-4, with D hard to call. The sample taken for sequencing was peripheral blood. The sequence derives from a man between 25 and 39 years old with active or convalescent COVID-19. CDR3 region: CSVEASISNIQYF. Here the CDR3 DNA reads TGCAGCGTTGAAGCCTCCATTAGCAACATTCAGTACTTC. Looking up the rest from reference TRBV29-1 and TRBJ2-4 gives the full variable domain: SAVISQKPSRDICQRGTSLTIQCQVDSQVTMMFWYRQQPGQSLTLIATANQGSEATYESGFVIDKFPISRPNLTFSTLTVSNMSPEDSSIYLCSVEASISNIQYFGAGTRLSVL.